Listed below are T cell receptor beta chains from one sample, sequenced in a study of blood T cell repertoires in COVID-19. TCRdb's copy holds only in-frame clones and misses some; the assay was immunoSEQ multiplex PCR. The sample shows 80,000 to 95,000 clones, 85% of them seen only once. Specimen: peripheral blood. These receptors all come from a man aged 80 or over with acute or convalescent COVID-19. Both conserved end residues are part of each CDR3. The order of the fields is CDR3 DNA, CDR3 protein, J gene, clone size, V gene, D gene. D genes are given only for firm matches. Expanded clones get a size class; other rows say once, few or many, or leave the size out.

CDR3 DNA: TGTGCCAGCGGGGGGATTCGGGGCAATGAAAAACTGTTTTTT
CDR3 protein: CASGGIRGNEKLFF
J gene: TRBJ1-4
clone size: NA
V gene: TRBV28
D gene: NA

CDR3 DNA: TGTGCCAGCAGTGAAGCGCGGCCAGCTGCCGATACGCAGTATTTT
CDR3 protein: CASSEARPAADTQYF
J gene: TRBJ2-3
clone size: NA
V gene: TRBV6-1
D gene: NA

CDR3 DNA: TGCGCCAGCAGCCTCCCTAGCGGGAGTAATAATGAGCAGTTCTTC
CDR3 protein: CASSLPSGSNNEQFF
J gene: TRBJ2-1
clone size: NA
V gene: TRBV4-1
D gene: TRBD2

CDR3 DNA: TGCGCCAGCAGTGAGACAGGGGGTCAGCCCCAGCATTTT
CDR3 protein: CASSETGGQPQHF
J gene: TRBJ1-5
clone size: NA
V gene: TRBV10-1
D gene: TRBD1

CDR3 DNA: TGCGCCAGCAGCCAGAACACTGAAGCTTTCTTT
CDR3 protein: CASSQNTEAFF
J gene: TRBJ1-1
clone size: NA
V gene: TRBV5-1
D gene: NA

CDR3 DNA: TGTGCCAGCAGCCGAGACAGCTCTGGAAACACCATATATTTT
CDR3 protein: CASSRDSSGNTIYF
J gene: TRBJ1-3
clone size: NA
V gene: TRBV4-2
D gene: NA

CDR3 DNA: TGTGCCAGCTCACCATTCCGGGAGGTTAACAATGAGCAGTTCTTC
CDR3 protein: CASSPFREVNNEQFF
J gene: TRBJ2-1
clone size: NA
V gene: TRBV18
D gene: TRBD2

CDR3 DNA: TGTGCCAGCTCACCGGACAGCTACAATGAGCAGTTCTTC
CDR3 protein: CASSPDSYNEQFF
J gene: TRBJ2-1
clone size: once
V gene: TRBV18
D gene: NA

CDR3 DNA: TGCAGCGCAGAAAAGACTAGCGGGAGAAGGGGGCCCTACAATGAGCAGTTCTTC
CDR3 protein: CSAEKTSGRRGPYNEQFF
J gene: TRBJ2-1
clone size: NA
V gene: TRBV29-1
D gene: TRBD2

CDR3 DNA: TGTGCCAGCAGCTTGGGACTAGGGGCGGCTGGAAACACCATATATTTT
CDR3 protein: CASSLGLGAAGNTIYF
J gene: TRBJ1-3
clone size: NA
V gene: TRBV7-8
D gene: NA

CDR3 DNA: TGTGCCAGCAGCCAAGATGGCCGAACAGGGGGAGATGGCTACACCTTC
CDR3 protein: CASSQDGRTGGDGYTF
J gene: TRBJ1-2
clone size: NA
V gene: TRBV4-2
D gene: TRBD1

CDR3 DNA: TGTGCCAGCAGTTCTTCAGGGGTAGTAGGTTCACCCCTCCACTTT
CDR3 protein: CASSSSGVVGSPLHF
J gene: TRBJ1-6
clone size: NA
V gene: TRBV6-5
D gene: NA

CDR3 DNA: TGCGCCAGCAGCCGGGACGTGGGACACTCCTATGGCTACACCTTC
CDR3 protein: CASSRDVGHSYGYTF
J gene: TRBJ1-2
clone size: NA
V gene: TRBV5-1
D gene: NA

CDR3 DNA: TGCGCCAGCAGCGTCGGACAGGGTACATACTATGGCTACACCTTC
CDR3 protein: CASSVGQGTYYGYTF
J gene: TRBJ1-2
clone size: once
V gene: TRBV5-1
D gene: TRBD1

CDR3 DNA: TGTGCCAGCAGCGTTGGACTAGCGGGAACCACCTCTTCCTGGAATGAGCAGTTCTTC
CDR3 protein: CASSVGLAGTTSSWNEQFF
J gene: TRBJ2-1
clone size: NA
V gene: TRBV9
D gene: TRBD2

CDR3 DNA: TGTGCCAGCAGCCTATTACTAGCGGGACGCACCGGGGAGCTGTTTTTT
CDR3 protein: CASSLLLAGRTGELFF
J gene: TRBJ2-2
clone size: few
V gene: TRBV7-2
D gene: TRBD2

CDR3 DNA: TGTGCCAGTGTGGGGACAGGGCAGTACGAGCAGTACTTC
CDR3 protein: CASVGTGQYEQYF
J gene: TRBJ2-7
clone size: NA
V gene: TRBV12-3/TRBV12-4
D gene: TRBD1

CDR3 DNA: TGTGCCAGCAGTGAACCGGGACAGGCTAACTATGGCTACACCTTC
CDR3 protein: CASSEPGQANYGYTF
J gene: TRBJ1-2
clone size: NA
V gene: TRBV2
D gene: TRBD1

CDR3 DNA: TGTGCCAGCAGCCAAGGTCAGGGGGCTAGTCAAAAACTGTTTTTT
CDR3 protein: CASSQGQGASQKLFF
J gene: TRBJ1-4
clone size: NA
V gene: TRBV3-1/TRBV3-2
D gene: TRBD1

CDR3 DNA: TGTGCCAGCAGCTTAGGAAGTAGCGGGTACTACAATGAGCAGTTCTTC
CDR3 protein: CASSLGSSGYYNEQFF
J gene: TRBJ2-1
clone size: NA
V gene: TRBV11-3
D gene: TRBD2

CDR3 DNA: TGTGCCAGCAGCCATGGACCTCGGTCGGGGACTAGCGGGAGAGCCGGGGAGCTGTTTTTT
CDR3 protein: CASSHGPRSGTSGRAGELFF
J gene: TRBJ2-2
clone size: NA
V gene: TRBV3-1/TRBV3-2
D gene: TRBD2

CDR3 DNA: TGTGCCAGCAGCTCGATGACAGGGGTAAAAGAGACCCAGTACTTC
CDR3 protein: CASSSMTGVKETQYF
J gene: TRBJ2-5
clone size: NA
V gene: TRBV5-8
D gene: TRBD1

CDR3 DNA: TGTGCCAGCAGCCTTCGGACAGCGATGAACACTGAAGCTTTCTTT
CDR3 protein: CASSLRTAMNTEAFF
J gene: TRBJ1-1
clone size: once
V gene: TRBV14
D gene: NA

CDR3 DNA: TGTGCCAGCTCACCAAGCGGGAGTAGATACGAGCAGTACTTC
CDR3 protein: CASSPSGSRYEQYF
J gene: TRBJ2-7
clone size: NA
V gene: TRBV18
D gene: TRBD2

CDR3 DNA: TGTGCCAGCAGCTGGGGGGGAATTGGGCCCCAGCATTTT
CDR3 protein: CASSWGGIGPQHF
J gene: TRBJ1-5
clone size: NA
V gene: TRBV7-8
D gene: NA

CDR3 DNA: TGTGCCAGCAGGTTACAGGTCAATTCACCCCTCCACTTT
CDR3 protein: CASRLQVNSPLHF
J gene: TRBJ1-6
clone size: NA
V gene: TRBV6-5
D gene: NA